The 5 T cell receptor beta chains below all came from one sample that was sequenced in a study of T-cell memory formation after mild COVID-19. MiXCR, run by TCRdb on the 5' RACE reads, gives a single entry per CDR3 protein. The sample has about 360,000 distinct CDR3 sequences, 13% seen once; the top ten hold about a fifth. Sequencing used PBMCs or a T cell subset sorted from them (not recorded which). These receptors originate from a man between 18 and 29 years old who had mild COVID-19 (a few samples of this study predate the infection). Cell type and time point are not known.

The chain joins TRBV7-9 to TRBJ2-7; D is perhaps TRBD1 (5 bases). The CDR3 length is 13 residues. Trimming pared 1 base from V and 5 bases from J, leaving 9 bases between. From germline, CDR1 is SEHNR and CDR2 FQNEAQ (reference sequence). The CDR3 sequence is CASSLGGGDEQYV. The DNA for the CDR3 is TGTGCCAGCAGCTTAGGGGGCGGCGACGAGCAGTACGTC.

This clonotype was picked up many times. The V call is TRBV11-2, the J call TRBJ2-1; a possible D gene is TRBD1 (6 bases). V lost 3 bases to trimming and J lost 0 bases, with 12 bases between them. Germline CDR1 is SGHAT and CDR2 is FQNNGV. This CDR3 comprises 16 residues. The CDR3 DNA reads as TGTGCCAGCAGCTTGCTGGACAGCAGCTCCTACAATGAGCAGTTCTTC. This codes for CASSLLDSSSYNEQFF.

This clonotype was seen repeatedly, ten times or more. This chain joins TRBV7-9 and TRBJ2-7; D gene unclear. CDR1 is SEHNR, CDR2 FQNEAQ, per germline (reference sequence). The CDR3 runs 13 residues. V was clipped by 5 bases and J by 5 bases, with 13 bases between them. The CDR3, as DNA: TGTGCCAGCAGCGCCGGGCCCCGGGACGAGCAGTACTTC. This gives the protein CASSAGPRDEQYF. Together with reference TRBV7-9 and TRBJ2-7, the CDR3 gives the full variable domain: DTGVSQNPRHKITKRGQNVTFRCDPISEHNRLYWYRQTLGQGPEFLTYFQNEAQLEKSRLLSDRFSAERPKGSFSTLEIQRTEQGDSAMYLCASSAGPRDEQYFGPGTRLTVT.

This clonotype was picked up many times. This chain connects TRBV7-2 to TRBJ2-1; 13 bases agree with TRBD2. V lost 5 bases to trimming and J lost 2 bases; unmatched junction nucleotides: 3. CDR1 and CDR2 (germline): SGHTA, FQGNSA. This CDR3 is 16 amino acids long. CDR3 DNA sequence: TGTGCCAGCAGCCCCGGACTAGCGGGGGCCTACAATGAGCAGTTCTTC. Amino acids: CASSPGLAGAYNEQFF.

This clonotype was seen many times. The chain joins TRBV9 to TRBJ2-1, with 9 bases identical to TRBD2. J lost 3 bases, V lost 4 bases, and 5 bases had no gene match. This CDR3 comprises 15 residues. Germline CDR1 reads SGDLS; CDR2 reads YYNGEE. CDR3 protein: CASSHSGGYYNEQFF. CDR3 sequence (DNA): TGTGCCAGCAGCCATAGCGGGGGCTACTACAATGAGCAGTTCTTC. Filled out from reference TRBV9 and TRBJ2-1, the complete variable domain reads DSGVTQTPKHLITATGQRVTLRCSPRSGDLSVYWYQQSLDQGLQFLIQYYNGEERAKGNILERFSAQQFPDLHSELNLSSLELGDSALYFCASSHSGGYYNEQFFGPGTRLTVL.